The 6 T cell receptor beta chains reported below all come from one sample, sequenced in a study of T cell changes during pregnancy in multiple sclerosis. The table came from immunoSEQ multiplex PCR; TCRdb's copy has only in-frame clones and leaves some out. The sample lists 90,000 or so clones; roughly 90% were seen once. The sample was peripheral blood, taken before pregnancy. The receptors shown here come from a female donor with multiple sclerosis, enrolled in a pregnancy study.

V gene TRBV30 combines with J gene TRBJ2-7; 7 nucleotides line up with TRBD2. The germline CDR1 and CDR2 sequences are GTSNPN and SVGIG (reference sequence). The trim removed 5 bases at V and 0 bases at J, leaving 7 bases unmatched. This CDR3 spans 14 amino acids. The CDR3 loop reads CAWEQGLNSYEQYF. Here the CDR3 DNA reads TGTGCCTGGGAGCAGGGACTAAACTCCTACGAGCAGTACTTC.

The V call is TRBV27, the J call TRBJ2-7, with D hard to call. Per the germline V gene, CDR1 is MNHEY and CDR2 is SMNVEV (reference sequence). This CDR3 contains 13 residues. V lost 2 bases and J 3 bases, leaving 8 bases between the germline ends. The CDR3 region has the DNA TGTGCCAGCAGTTTAGGTGGCGGCTACGAGCAGTACTTC. Translating it yields CASSLGGGYEQYF.

The chain carries TRBV6-1 and TRBJ2-7; D is unclear. Germline assignment: CDR1 MNHNS and CDR2 SASEGT. V was trimmed by 6 bases and J by 3 bases, leaving 15 bases between them. This CDR3 contains 14 residues. The CDR3 coding sequence is TGTGCCAGCAGAATATATGGCAGTAACTACGAGCAGTACTTC. This encodes CASRIYGSNYEQYF.

The chain's CDR3 is CASREWRTNEQFF. For the CDR3, the DNA is TGTGCCAGCAGGGAATGGAGGACCAATGAGCAGTTCTTC. This chain uses TRBV2 with TRBJ2-1; tentatively, D is TRBD2 (5 bases). CDR1 is SNHLY, CDR2 FYNNEI, per germline. The CDR3 sequence is 13 residues long. Trimming took 6 bases from V and 6 from J, leaving 12 bases between them. The full variable domain, completed using reference TRBV2 and TRBJ2-1, is EPEVTQTPSHQVTQMGQEVILRCVPISNHLYFYWYRQILGQKVEFLVSFYNNEISEKSEIFDDQFSVERPDGSNFTLKIRSTKLEDSAMYFCASREWRTNEQFFGPGTRLTVL.

This clone was seen just once. The chain combines TRBV5-1 with TRBJ2-7, with D tentatively TRBD1 (6 bases). This CDR3 spans 13 amino acids. CDR1 SGHRS and CDR2 YFSETQ come from the germline V gene. V was trimmed by 1 base and J by 3 bases, leaving 8 bases between them. CDR3 protein: CASSLPQGYEQYF. The CDR3 bases are TGCGCCAGCAGCTTGCCACAGGGCTACGAGCAGTACTTC.

The chain carries TRBV5-4 and TRBJ2-3, with a tentative D call TRBD1 (6 bases). The CDR3 extends over 16 amino acids. From germline, CDR1 is SGHNT and CDR2 YYREEE (reference sequence). Trimming removed 0 bases from V and 4 bases from J, with 15 bases in between. The CDR3 here is CASSLALLAGADTQYF. CDR3 nucleotides: TGTGCCAGCAGCTTGGCACTTCTGGCAGGGGCAGATACGCAGTATTTT.